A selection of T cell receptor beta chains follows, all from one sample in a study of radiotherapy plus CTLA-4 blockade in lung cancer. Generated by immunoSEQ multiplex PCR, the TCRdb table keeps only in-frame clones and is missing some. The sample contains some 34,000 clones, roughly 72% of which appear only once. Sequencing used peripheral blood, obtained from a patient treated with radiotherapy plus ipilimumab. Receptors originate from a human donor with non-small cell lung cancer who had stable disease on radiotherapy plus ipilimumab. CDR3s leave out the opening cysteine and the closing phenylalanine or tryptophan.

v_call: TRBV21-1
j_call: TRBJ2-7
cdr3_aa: ASTKRHGGIIGYEQY

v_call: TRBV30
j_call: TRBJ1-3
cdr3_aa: AWRWGGAVGNTIY

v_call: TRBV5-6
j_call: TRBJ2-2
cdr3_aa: ASSNKRTSGYTGELF

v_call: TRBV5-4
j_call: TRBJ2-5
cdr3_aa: ASSHPGFKETQY

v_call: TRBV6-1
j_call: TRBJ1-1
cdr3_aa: ASSFQGNTEAF

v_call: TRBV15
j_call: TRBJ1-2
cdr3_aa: ATSRILRDRGPN

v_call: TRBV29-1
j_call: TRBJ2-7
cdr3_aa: SGGVGGLSEQY

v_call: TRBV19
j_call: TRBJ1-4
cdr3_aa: ASSSTTEGATWEKLF

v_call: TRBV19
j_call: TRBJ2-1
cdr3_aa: ASSMPGNEQF

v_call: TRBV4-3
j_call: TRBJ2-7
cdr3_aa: ASSQGERGYEQY

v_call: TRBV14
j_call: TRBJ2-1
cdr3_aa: ASSLRDRGGEQF

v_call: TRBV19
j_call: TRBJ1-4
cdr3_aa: ASSPGQATNEKLF

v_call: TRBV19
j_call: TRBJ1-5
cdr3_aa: ASSRTGDVNQPQH

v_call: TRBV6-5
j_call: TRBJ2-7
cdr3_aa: ASRSLGEGYEQY

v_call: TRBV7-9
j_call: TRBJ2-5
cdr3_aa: ASSWTNLPETQY

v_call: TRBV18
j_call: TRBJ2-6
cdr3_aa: ASSPTTGAGANVLT

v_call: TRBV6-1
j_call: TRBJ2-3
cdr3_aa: ASSERISGGTDTQY

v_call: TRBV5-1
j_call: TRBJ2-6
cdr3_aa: ASSLLGSGANVLT

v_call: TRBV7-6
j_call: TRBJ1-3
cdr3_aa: ASSLVSVSGNTIY

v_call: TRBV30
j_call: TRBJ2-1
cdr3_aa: AWSHGRGSSYNEQF

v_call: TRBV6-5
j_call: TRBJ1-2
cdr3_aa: ASRGTQGNYGYT

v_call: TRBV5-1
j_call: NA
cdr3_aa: ASSLGPSGGNYEQY

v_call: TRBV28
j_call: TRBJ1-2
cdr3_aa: ASSSLGQGGHGYT

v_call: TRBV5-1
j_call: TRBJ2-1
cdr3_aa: ASSLERQNNEQF

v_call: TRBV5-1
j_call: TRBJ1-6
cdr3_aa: ASRWTGEASPLH

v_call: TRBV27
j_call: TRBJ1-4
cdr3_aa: ASSLGVPRKLF

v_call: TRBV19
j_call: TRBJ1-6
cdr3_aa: ASSITGDNSPLH

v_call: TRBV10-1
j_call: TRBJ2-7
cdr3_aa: ASSANGQGQY

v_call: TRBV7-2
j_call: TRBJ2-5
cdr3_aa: ASSLGASGRETQY

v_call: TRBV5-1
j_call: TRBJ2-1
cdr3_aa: ASSLVSSGNNEQF

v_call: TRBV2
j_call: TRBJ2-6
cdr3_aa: ASRAQDYGANVLT

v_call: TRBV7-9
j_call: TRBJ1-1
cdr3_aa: ASSLFRGEIYTEAF

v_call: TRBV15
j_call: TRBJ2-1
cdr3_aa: ATRVVEGLAVPEQF

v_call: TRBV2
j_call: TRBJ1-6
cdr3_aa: ASSEGDVGQGDSPLH

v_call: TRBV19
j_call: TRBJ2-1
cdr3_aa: ASSIVSSYNEQF

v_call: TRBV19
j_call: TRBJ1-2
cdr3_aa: ASTIGRESYGYT

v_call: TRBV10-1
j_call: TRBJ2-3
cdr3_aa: ASSECYPWDRPSTDTQY

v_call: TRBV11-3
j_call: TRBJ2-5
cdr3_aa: ASSLSPGTGWETQY

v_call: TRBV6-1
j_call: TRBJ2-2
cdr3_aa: ASSATVTNTGELF

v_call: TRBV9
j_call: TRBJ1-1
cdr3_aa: ASSARDRQNTEAF

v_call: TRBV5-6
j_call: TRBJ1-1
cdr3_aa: ASRVQGGNTEAF

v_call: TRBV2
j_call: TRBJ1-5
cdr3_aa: ASRVLVNQPQH

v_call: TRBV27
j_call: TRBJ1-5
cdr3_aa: ASSSYQGDQPQH

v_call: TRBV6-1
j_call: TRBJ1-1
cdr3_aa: ASRGPGGTEAF

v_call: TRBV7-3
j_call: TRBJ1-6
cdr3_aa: ASSLGGRGDSPLH

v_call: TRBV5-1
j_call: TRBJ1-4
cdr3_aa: ASSIGSDEKLF

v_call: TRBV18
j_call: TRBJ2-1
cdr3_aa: ASSAQVFEQF

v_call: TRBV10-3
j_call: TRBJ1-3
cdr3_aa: AITLDGGSGNTIY

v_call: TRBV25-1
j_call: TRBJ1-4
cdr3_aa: ASSDPGQKNEKLF

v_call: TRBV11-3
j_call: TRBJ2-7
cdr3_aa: ASSPRQGTYEQY

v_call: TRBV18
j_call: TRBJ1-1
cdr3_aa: ASSPPELRGQHSSAF

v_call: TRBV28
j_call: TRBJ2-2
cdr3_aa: ASSLWGTGRGTGELF

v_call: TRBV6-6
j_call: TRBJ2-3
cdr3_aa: ASSNRGADTQY